The 20 T cell receptor beta chains below all came from one sample that was sequenced in a study of blood T cell repertoires in COVID-19. Profiled with immunoSEQ multiplex PCR; TCRdb holds only in-frame clones, not every one. This sample has roughly 150,000 clones, with about nine tenths found just once. Input material: peripheral blood. The receptors derive from a woman aged 70-85 years with acute or convalescent COVID-19.

The chain combines TRBV6-1 with TRBJ1-3, with 7 bases that match TRBD1. CDR3 length equals 16 residues. Germline V gives CDR1 MNHNS, CDR2 SASEGT. V lost 4 bases and J lost 4; bases outside the gene matches: 10. The CDR3 nucleotides are TGTGCCAGCAGTGGTTATAACAGGGGAGGCGGAAACACCATATATTTT. This encodes CASSGYNRGGGNTIYF.

The chain has TRBV2 and TRBJ1-5; D possibly corresponds to TRBD1 (5 bases). Trimming pared 2 bases from V and 5 bases from J, leaving 13 bases between. The CDR3 spans 15 residues. CDR1 is SNHLY, CDR2 FYNNEI, per germline. The CDR3 coding sequence is TGTGCCAGCAGTGAAATAAGGGGAATGTATCAGCCCCAGCATTTT. Translated: CASSEIRGMYQPQHF.

This clone was detected only once. The gene calls are TRBV5-5 and TRBJ1-4, with 7 bases that match TRBD1. CDR3 length equals 17 residues. Germline trimming cut 0 bases from V and 5 bases from J; bases unmatched to any gene: 10. The germline V gene has CDR1 SGHKS and CDR2 YYEKEE (reference sequence). CDR3 amino acids: CASSLGGQGGPNEKLFF. The DNA of the CDR3 is TGTGCCAGCAGCTTGGGGGGCCAGGGGGGCCCAAATGAAAAACTGTTTTTT.

V usage is TRBV10-3 and J usage is TRBJ2-7, with a tentative D call TRBD1 (6 bases). The germline CDR1 and CDR2 sequences are ENHRY and SYGVKD. The CDR3 totals 12 residues. Trimming shortened V by 4 bases and J by 6 bases, and 10 bases separated the two germline ends. The DNA for the CDR3 is TGTGCCATCAGTGGGTCAGGGGTCGAGCAGTACGTC. Amino acids: CAISGSGVEQYV.

The chain carries TRBV6-5 and TRBJ1-5; a weak D match, TRBD1 (5 bases). Per the germline V gene, CDR1 is MNHEY and CDR2 is SVGAGI. CDR3 length equals 13 residues. The CDR3 DNA reads as TGTGTCCTTCGACAGTCGGGCAATCAGCCCCAGCATTTT. Encoded protein: CVLRQSGNQPQHF.

This clone was seen a single time. The V and J genes are TRBV19 and TRBJ2-1; the match to TRBD1 covers 9 bases. Looked up from germline, CDR1 is LNHDA and CDR2 is SQIVND (reference sequence). The V gene end was trimmed by 4 bases and the J gene end by 5 bases; junction bases not matched to a gene: 3. The CDR3 loop spans 14 amino acids. For the CDR3, the DNA is TGTGCCAGTAGTAGGGACAGGGCCCACAATGAGCAGTTCTTC. It yields the protein CASSRDRAHNEQFF.

The chain is built from TRBV29-1 and TRBJ1-2; 10 bases are shared with TRBD1. Germline CDR1 SQVTM, CDR2 ANQGSEA. Trimming took 3 bases from V and 6 from J; bases not matched to a gene: 1. This CDR3 has 12 amino acids. The CDR3 coding sequence is TGCAGCGTTGAGGGGACAGGGGATGGCTACACCTTC. Translation gives CSVEGTGDGYTF.

This chain joins TRBV4-3 and TRBJ2-2; 11 nucleotides agree with TRBD2. The CDR3 has 17 amino acids. Germline assignment: CDR1 LGHNA and CDR2 YSLEER. V lost 2 bases and J lost 1; bases outside the gene matches: 3. The CDR3 loop reads CASSQPTSGGNTGELFF. The CDR3 DNA reads as TGCGCCAGCAGCCAACCTACTAGCGGGGGGAACACCGGGGAGCTGTTTTTT.

The chain uses TRBV19 and TRBJ2-2; D gene ambiguous. The length of the CDR3 is 13 residues. Germline assignment: CDR1 LNHDA and CDR2 SQIVND (reference sequence). Trimming left V 5 bases short and J 6 bases short, with 10 bases between. The CDR3 region has the DNA TGTGCCAGTAGTTTCAGTCCTTCCGGGGAGCTGTTTTTT. Translated: CASSFSPSGELFF.

CDR3: CASRPSPGQISSGANVLTF. The CDR3 DNA reads TGTGCCAGTAGGCCCTCACCGGGACAGATTAGCTCTGGGGCCAACGTCCTGACTTTC. The chain has TRBV19 and TRBJ2-6, with TRBD1 matching 7 bases. With 6 bases clipped from V and 0 bases from J, the junction kept 14 bases outside the gene matches. Per germline, CDR1 LNHDA and CDR2 SQIVND (reference sequence). This CDR3 has 19 residues.

The rearrangement links TRBV5-1 to TRBJ2-6; D gene uncertain. In germline, CDR1 is SGHRS, CDR2 YFSETQ. There are 15 residues in the CDR3. V was clipped by 2 bases and J by 0 bases, with 6 bases between them. CDR3 protein: CASSFAVSGANVLTF. CDR3 in DNA: TGCGCCAGCAGCTTTGCGGTCTCTGGGGCCAACGTCCTGACTTTC.

The chain recombines TRBV5-8 with TRBJ1-3, with no clear D. CDR3 length equals 16 residues. Looked up from germline, CDR1 is SGHTS and CDR2 is YDEGEE. Trimming removed 0 bases from V and 0 bases from J, with 10 bases in between. The CDR3 DNA follows: TGTGCCAGCAGCTTGGAACAGCATTACTCTGGAAACACCATATATTTT. As protein: CASSLEQHYSGNTIYF.

The rearrangement links TRBV27 to TRBJ1-2; 10 nucleotides agree with TRBD1. The germline CDR1 and CDR2 sequences are MNHEY and SMNVEV (reference sequence). Trimming at V came to 3 bases and at J to 7 bases, leaving 20 bases not matched to a gene. This CDR3 is built from 19 residues. DNA for the CDR3: TGTGCCAGCAGTTTTTTTGGGCTAGGACAGGGGGTTGATGTTGGTGGCTACACCTTC. Translated: CASSFFGLGQGVDVGGYTF.

V gene TRBV19 combines with J gene TRBJ1-6, with D perhaps TRBD1 (6 bases). In germline, CDR1 is LNHDA, CDR2 SQIVND (reference sequence). V was shortened by 9 bases and J by 10 bases, with 16 bases between the two germline ends. This CDR3 is built from 13 residues. CDR3 protein: CASAGGRYSPLHF. The DNA for the CDR3 is TGTGCCAGCGCGGGGGGCAGGTACTCACCCCTCCACTTT.

This chain uses TRBV6-2 or TRBV6-3 with TRBJ2-5; 10 nucleotides line up with TRBD1. The V gene end was trimmed by 2 bases and the J gene end by 4 bases; junction bases not matched to a gene: 4. Germline lookup yields CDR1 MNHEY and CDR2 SVGEGT. The CDR3 runs to 15 residues. DNA for the CDR3: TGTGCCAGCAGTTACCTAGGGACAGGGGCAGAGACCCAGTACTTC. Its protein is CASSYLGTGAETQYF.

J is TRBJ1-5 and V is TRBV28; D is possibly TRBD1 (5 bases). The V and J ends lost 5 bases and 5 bases respectively, with 10 bases between them. The CDR3 runs 13 residues. Germline V lookup: CDR1 MDHEN, CDR2 SYDVKM. The CDR3 spells CASSRDFYQPQHF. In DNA, the CDR3 is TGTGCCAGCAGTCGGGACTTTTATCAGCCCCAGCATTTT.

The chain is built from TRBV6-5 and TRBJ2-2; tentative D call: TRBD2 (6 bases). Germline V gene data show CDR1 as MNHEY and CDR2 as SVGAGI. V was shortened by 10 bases and J by 0 bases, with 15 bases between the two germline ends. CDR3 size: 15 residues. CDR3 nucleotides: TGTGCCACCAAGTGGGGGGACTCGAACACCGGGGAGCTGTTTTTT. It codes for CATKWGDSNTGELFF.

The rearrangement links TRBV6-6 to TRBJ1-1, with D perhaps matching TRBD1 (6 bases). The germline V and J ends were trimmed by 1 base and 3 bases, with 15 bases remaining between them. Germline CDR1 and CDR2: MNHNY and SVGAGI (reference sequence). The CDR3 sequence is 16 residues long. The chain's CDR3 is CASSYWGGGWDTEAFF. In DNA, the CDR3 is TGTGCCAGCAGTTACTGGGGAGGGGGATGGGACACTGAAGCTTTCTTT.

The chain carries TRBV2 and TRBJ1-5; D unclear. Trimming took off 3 bases at V and 2 bases at J, with 11 bases between the two ends. The CDR3 is 15 amino acids. CDR1 and CDR2 from the germline V gene are SNHLY and FYNNEI. CDR3 DNA sequence: TGTGCCAGCAGTGAGGCCGGGAAACGCAATCAGCCCCAGCATTTT. Encoded protein: CASSEAGKRNQPQHF.

The chain employs TRBV18 and TRBJ1-6; D call uncertain. Germline V CDR1 and CDR2: KGHSH, LQKENI. The CDR3 runs 14 residues. V was cut by 5 bases and J by 7 bases, with 12 bases left in between. The CDR3 region is CASSEGRGNSPLHF. The CDR3 coding sequence is TGTGCCAGCTCAGAGGGAAGAGGCAATTCACCCCTCCACTTT.